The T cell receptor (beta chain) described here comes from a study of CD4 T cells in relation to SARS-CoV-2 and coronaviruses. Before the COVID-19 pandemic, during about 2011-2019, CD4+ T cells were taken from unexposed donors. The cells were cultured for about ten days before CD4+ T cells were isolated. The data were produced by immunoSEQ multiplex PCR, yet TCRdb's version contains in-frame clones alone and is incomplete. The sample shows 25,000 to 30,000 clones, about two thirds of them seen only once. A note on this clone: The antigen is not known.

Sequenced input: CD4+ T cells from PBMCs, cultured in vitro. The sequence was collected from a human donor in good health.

As DNA, the CDR3 is TGTGCCAGCAGCCCCTGGACAGGAAGCAATCAGCCCCAGCATTTT. Protein product: CASSPWTGSNQPQHF. The V and J genes are TRBV7-2 and TRBJ1-5; 7 positions agree with TRBD1. CDR1 and CDR2 from the germline V gene are SGHTA and FQGNSA. V lost 5 bases, J lost 1 base, and 5 bases stayed unmatched. The CDR3 spans 15 residues.